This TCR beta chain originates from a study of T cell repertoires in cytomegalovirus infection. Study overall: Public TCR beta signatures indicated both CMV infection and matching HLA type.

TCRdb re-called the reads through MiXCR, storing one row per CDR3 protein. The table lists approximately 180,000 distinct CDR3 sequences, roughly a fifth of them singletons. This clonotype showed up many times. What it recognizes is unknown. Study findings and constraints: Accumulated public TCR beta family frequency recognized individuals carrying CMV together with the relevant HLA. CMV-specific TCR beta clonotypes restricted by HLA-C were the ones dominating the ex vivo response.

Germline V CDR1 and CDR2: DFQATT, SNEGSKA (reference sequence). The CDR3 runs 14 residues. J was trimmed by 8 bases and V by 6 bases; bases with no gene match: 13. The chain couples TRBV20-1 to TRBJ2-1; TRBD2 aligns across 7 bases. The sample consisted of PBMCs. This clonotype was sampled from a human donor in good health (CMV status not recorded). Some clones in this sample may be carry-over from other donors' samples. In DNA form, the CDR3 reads TGCAGTGCCCGGGGCGGGAGCATAGGGGATGAGCAGTTCTTC. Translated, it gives CSARGGSIGDEQFF.